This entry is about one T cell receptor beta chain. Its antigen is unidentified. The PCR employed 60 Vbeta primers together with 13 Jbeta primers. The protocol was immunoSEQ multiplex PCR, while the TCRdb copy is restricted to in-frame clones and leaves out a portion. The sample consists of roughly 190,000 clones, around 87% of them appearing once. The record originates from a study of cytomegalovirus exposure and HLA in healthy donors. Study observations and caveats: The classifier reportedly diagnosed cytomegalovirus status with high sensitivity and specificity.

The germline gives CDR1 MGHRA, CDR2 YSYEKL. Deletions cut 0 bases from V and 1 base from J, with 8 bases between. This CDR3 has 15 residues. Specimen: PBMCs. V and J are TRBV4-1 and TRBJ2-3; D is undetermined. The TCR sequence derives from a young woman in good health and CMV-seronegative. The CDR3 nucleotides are TGCGCCAGCAGCCAAGAGCTAGAAGGCACAGATACGCAGTATTTT. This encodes CASSQELEGTDTQYF.